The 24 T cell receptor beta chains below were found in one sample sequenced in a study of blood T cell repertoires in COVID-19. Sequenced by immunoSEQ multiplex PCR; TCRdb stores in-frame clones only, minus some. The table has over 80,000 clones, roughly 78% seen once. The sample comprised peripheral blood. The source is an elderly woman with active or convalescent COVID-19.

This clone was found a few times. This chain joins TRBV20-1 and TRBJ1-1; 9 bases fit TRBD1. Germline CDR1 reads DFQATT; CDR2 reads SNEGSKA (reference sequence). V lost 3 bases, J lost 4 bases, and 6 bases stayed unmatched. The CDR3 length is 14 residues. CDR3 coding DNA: TGCAGTGCTAGTTCGGGACAGGGACCCACTGAAGCTTTCTTT. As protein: CSASSGQGPTEAFF.

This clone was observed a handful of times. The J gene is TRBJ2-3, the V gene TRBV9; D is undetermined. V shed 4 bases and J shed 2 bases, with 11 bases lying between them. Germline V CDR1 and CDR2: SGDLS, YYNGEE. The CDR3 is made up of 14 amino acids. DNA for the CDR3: TGTGCCAGCAGCCCACGGGTCTCCACAGATACGCAGTATTTT. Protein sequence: CASSPRVSTDTQYF.

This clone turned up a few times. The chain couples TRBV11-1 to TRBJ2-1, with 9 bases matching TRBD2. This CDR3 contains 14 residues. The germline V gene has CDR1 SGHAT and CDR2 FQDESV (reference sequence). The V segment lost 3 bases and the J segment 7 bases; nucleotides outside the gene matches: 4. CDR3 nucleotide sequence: TGTGCCAGCAGCTTGGGACTAGCTCTTAATGAGCAGTTCTTC. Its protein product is CASSLGLALNEQFF. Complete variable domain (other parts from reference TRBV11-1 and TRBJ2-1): EAEVAQSPRYKITEKSQAVAFWCDPISGHATLYWYRQILGQGPELLVQFQDESVVDDSQLPKDRFSAERLKGVDSTLKIQPAELGDSAMYLCASSLGLALNEQFFGPGTRLTVL.

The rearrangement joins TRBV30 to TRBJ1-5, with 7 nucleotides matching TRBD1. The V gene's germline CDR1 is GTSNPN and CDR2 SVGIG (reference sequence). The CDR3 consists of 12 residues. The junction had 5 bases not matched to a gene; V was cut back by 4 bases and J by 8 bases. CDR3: CAWTSGGEPQHF. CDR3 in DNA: TGTGCCTGGACCTCAGGGGGAGAGCCCCAGCATTTT.

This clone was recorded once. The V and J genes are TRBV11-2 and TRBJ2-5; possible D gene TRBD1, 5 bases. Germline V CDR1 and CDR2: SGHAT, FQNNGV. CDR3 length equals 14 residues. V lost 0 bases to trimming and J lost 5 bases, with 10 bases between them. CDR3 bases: TGTGCCAGCAGCTTAGAGATAGCAGGGGAGACCCAGTACTTC. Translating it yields CASSLEIAGETQYF.

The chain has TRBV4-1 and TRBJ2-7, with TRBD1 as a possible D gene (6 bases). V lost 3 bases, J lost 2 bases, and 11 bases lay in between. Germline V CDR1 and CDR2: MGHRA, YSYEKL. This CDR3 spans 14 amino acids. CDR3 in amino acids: CASSHRQDAYEQYF. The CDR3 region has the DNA TGCGCCAGCAGCCACCGACAGGATGCCTACGAGCAGTACTTC.

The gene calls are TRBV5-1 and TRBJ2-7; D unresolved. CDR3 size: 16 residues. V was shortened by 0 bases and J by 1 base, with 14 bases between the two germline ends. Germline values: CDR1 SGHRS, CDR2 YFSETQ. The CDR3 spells CASSLDEARISYEQYF. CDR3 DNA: TGCGCCAGCAGCTTGGATGAGGCCCGAATTTCCTACGAGCAGTACTTC.

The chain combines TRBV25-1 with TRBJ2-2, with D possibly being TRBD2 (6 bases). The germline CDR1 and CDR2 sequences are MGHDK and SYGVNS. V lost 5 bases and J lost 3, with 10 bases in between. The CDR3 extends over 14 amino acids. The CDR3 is CASSRTGDTGELFF. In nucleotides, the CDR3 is TGTGCCAGCAGTCGTACGGGGGACACCGGGGAGCTGTTTTTT.

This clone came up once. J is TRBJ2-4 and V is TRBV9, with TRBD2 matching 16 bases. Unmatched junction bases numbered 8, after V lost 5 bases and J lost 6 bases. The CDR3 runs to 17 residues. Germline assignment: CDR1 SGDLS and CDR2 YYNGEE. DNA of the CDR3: TGTGCCAGCAGTTCCTCCGGGACTAGCGGGAGGGGAAACATTCAGTACTTC. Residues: CASSSSGTSGRGNIQYF. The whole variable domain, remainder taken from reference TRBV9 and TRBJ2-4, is DSGVTQTPKHLITATGQRVTLRCSPRSGDLSVYWYQQSLDQGLQFLIQYYNGEERAKGNILERFSAQQFPDLHSELNLSSLELGDSALYFCASSSSGTSGRGNIQYFGAGTRLSVL.

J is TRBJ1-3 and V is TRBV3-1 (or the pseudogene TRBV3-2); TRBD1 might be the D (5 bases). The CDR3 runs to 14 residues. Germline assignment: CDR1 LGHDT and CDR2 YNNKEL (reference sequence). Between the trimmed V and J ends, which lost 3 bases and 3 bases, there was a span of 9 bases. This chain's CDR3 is CASSQGLGGNTIYF. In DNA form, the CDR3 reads TGTGCCAGCAGCCAGGGACTTGGTGGAAACACCATATATTTT.

CDR3 residues: CASTLDGTGLAFF. The DNA for the CDR3 is TGCGCCAGCACCTTAGACGGGACAGGGCTGGCTTTCTTT. The chain is built from TRBV5-1 and TRBJ1-1; 9 positions match TRBD1. Germline trimming cut 6 bases from V and 11 bases from J; bases unmatched to any gene: 11. From germline, CDR1 is SGHRS and CDR2 YFSETQ. This CDR3 is built from 13 residues.

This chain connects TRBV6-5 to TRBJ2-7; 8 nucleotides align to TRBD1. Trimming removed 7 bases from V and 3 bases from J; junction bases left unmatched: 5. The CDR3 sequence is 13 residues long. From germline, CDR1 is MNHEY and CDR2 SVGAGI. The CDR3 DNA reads TGTGCCAGCATGTACGGACAGGGCTACGAGCAGTACTTC. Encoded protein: CASMYGQGYEQYF.

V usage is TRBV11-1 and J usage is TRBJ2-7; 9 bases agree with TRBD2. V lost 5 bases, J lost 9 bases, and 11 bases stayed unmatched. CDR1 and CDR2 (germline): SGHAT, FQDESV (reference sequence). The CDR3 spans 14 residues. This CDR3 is CASSPQGLAFGQYF. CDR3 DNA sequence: TGTGCCAGCAGCCCGCAAGGACTAGCGTTTGGGCAGTACTTC. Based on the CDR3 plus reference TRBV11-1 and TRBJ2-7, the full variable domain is EAEVAQSPRYKITEKSQAVAFWCDPISGHATLYWYRQILGQGPELLVQFQDESVVDDSQLPKDRFSAERLKGVDSTLKIQPAELGDSAMYLCASSPQGLAFGQYFGPGTRLTVT.

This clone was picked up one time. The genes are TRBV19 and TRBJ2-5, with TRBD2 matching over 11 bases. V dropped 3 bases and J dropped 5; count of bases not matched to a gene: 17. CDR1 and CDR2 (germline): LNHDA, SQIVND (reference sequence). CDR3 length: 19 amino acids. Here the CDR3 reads CASSMMAGRSSGRFETQYF. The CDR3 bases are TGTGCCAGTAGTATGATGGCGGGGAGGTCTAGCGGGAGGTTTGAGACCCAGTACTTC.

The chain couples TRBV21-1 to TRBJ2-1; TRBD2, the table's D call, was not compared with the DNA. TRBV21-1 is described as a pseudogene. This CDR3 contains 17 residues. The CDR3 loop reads CASSKGSGLAGSNEQFF. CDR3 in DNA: TGTGCCAGCAGCAAAGGTTCCGGACTAGCGGGATCGAATGAGCAGTTCTTC.

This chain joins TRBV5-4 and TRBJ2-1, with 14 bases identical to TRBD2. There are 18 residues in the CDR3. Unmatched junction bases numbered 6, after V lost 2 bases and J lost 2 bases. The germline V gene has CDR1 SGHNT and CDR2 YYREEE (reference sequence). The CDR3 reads CASSLPTSGRVPYNEQFF. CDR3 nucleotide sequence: TGTGCCAGCAGCTTACCGACTAGCGGGAGGGTTCCCTACAATGAGCAGTTCTTC.

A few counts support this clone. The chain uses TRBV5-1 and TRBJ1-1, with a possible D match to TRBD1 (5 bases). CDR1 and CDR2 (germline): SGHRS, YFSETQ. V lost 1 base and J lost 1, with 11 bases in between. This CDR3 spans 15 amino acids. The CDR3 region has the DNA TGCGCCAGCAGCTTGAATGACAGATGGAACACTGAAGCTTTCTTT. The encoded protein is CASSLNDRWNTEAFF. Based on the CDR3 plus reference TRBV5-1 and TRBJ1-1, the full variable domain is KAGVTQTPRYLIKTRGQQVTLSCSPISGHRSVSWYQQTPGQGLQFLFEYFSETQRNKGNFPGRFSGRQFSNSRSEMNVSTLELGDSALYLCASSLNDRWNTEAFFGQGTRLTVV.

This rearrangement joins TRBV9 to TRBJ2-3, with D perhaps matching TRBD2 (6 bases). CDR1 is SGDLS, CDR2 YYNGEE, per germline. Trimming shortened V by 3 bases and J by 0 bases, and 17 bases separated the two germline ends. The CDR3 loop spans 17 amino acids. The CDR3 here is CASSGAGALFSTDTQYF. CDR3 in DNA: TGTGCCAGCAGCGGAGCGGGCGCACTTTTTAGCACAGATACGCAGTATTTT.

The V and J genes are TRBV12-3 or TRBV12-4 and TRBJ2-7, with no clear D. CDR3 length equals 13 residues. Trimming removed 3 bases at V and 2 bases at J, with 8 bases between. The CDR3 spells CASSFGRTYEQYF. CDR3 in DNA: TGTGCCAGCAGTTTTGGCAGGACCTACGAGCAGTACTTC.

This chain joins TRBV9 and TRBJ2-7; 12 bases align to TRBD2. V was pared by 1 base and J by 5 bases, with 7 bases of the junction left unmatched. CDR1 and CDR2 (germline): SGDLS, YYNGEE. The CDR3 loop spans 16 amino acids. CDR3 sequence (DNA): TGTGCCAGCAGCGTAACCCGACTAGCGGGAGTCCACGAGCAGTACTTC. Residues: CASSVTRLAGVHEQYF.

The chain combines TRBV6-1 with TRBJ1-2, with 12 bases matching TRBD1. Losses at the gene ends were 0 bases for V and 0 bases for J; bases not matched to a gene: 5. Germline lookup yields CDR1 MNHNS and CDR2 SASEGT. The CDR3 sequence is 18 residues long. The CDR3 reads CASSEAGTGGPPNYGYTF. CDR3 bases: TGTGCCAGCAGTGAAGCTGGGACAGGGGGCCCTCCTAACTATGGCTACACCTTC.

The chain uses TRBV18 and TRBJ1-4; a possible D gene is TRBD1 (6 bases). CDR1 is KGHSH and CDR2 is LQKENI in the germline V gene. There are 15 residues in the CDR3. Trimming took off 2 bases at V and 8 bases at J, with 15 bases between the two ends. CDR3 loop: CASSPLAGAGEKLFF. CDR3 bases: TGTGCCAGCTCACCATTGGCGGGGGCCGGGGAAAAACTGTTTTTT.

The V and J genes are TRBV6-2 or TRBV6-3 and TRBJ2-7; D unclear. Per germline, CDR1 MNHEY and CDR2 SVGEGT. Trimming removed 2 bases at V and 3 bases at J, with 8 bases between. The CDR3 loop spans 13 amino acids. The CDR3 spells CASSYLVYYEQYF. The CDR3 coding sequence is TGTGCCAGCAGTTACCTCGTATACTACGAGCAGTACTTC.

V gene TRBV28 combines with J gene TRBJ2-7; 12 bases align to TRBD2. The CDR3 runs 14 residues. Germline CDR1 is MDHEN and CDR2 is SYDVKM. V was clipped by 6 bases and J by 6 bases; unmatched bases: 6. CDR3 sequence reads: CASRRTSGTGEQYF. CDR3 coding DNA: TGTGCCAGCAGGAGGACTAGCGGGACGGGCGAGCAGTACTTC.